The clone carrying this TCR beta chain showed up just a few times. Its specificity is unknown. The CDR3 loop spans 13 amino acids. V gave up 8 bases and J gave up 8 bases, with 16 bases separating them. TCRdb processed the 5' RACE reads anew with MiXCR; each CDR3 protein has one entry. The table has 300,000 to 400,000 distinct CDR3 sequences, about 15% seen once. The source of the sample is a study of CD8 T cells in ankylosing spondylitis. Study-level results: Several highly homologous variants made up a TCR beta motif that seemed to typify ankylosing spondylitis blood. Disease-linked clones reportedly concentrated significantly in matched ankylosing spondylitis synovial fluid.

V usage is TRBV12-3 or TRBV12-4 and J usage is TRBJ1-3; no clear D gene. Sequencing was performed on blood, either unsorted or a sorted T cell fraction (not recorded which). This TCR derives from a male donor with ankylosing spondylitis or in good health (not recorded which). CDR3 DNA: TGTGCCAGCGCAGACGGTGACGGATACACCATATATTTT. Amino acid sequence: CASADGDGYTIYF.